This TCR beta chain was recorded in a study of T-cell reconstitution after alpha-beta-depleted transplantation in children. The table lists this clonotype with a few counts. The CDR3 spans 16 residues. Trimming stripped 4 bases from V and 4 bases from J, with 17 bases between. From germline, CDR1 is LGHNA and CDR2 YNFKEQ. Unique molecular identifiers featured in how the TCRbeta library was prepared. One entry per CDR3 protein, called by TCRdb with MiXCR from the PCR reads. The sample consists of hundreds of thousands of distinct CDR3 sequences, around 13% of them appearing once. This chain links TRBV4-2 with TRBJ2-1; perhaps D is TRBD1 or TRBD2 (5 bases each). The receptor's source is a male patient younger than 18 who had a stem cell transplant for acute myeloid leukemia, so the T cells may come from the graft donor. Source: PBMCs, mostly from graft donor cells, taken 360 days after TCRalphabeta/CD19-depleted stem cell transplant. CDR3 in amino acids: CASSLRLPGAYNEQFF. The CDR3 region has the DNA TGTGCCAGCAGCCTGCGACTCCCCGGGGCGTACAATGAGCAGTTCTTC.